Described below is a single TCR beta chain sequence and its context. Its specificity is not known. Genes and germline are mouse. Read data end 1 residue before the CDR3 end; the end is taken from the germline J gene. Time point described: mouse harvest day 14 after allogeneic transplant. Mouse grafts combined 10^7 T-cell-depleted bone marrow cells with 10^6 splenic CD5+ T cells. This mouse GVHD model was MHC-mismatched B6 to BALB/c, profiled day 7 or 14. The data were taken from a study of tissue T cells after allogeneic stem cell transplantation. General study points: Motif-based clustering found tissue-specific repertoire signatures shared across patients, though few clones were shared. Within patients, tissue anatomy strongly shaped TCR repertoire composition.

The V gene's germline CDR1 is KGHTA and CDR2 FQNQQP. The CDR3 runs 14 residues. Libraries were prepared by immunoSEQ multiplex PCR; TCRdb keeps only in-frame clonotypes and omits some of them. Counted here are approximately 4,500 clones, 45% occurring once; the ten biggest clones make up about a sixth. The receptor comes from a female BALB/c mouse given C57BL/6 T cells with graft-versus-host disease after an allogeneic hematopoietic cell transplant. The chain joins TRBV23 to TRBJ2-4; TRBD2, the table's D call, was not compared with the DNA. Sequencing input: gut tissue. The CDR3 region is CSSSQRDWGNTLYF. CDR3 bases read: TGCTCCAGCAGTCAGAGGGACTGGGGGAACACCTTGTAC.